This T cell receptor beta chain comes out of a study of blood T cells in healthy people across ages (dated by TCRdb to about 2015). Study-wide context: In model experiments, template switching captured roughly one uniquely barcoded TCR beta cDNA molecule for every two T cells. Age-related changes in TCR beta repertoire diversity were measured in the study by deep sequencing normalized with unique cDNA molecular identifiers. To avoid experimental bias, donors of different ages were randomly spread across the sequencing lanes. Using the same blood draw, the study looked at two additional independent replicas of 1 million unique cDNA reads for two donors, one aged 18 to 29 and the other aged 80 or older. The donors were split into four age groups: young (average about 16 years), middle-aged (about 40), aged (around 67) and long-lived (roughly 86).

This clonotype was seen more than once but under ten times. What antigen it recognizes has not been identified. No clone much larger than this one lies a single base away; base qualities are absent. The paper as a whole reports these results and caveats: The CMV infection status of donors was not known, potentially confounding age-related changes in expanded clonotypes. A strong correlation was found between observed TCR beta diversity and the percentage of naive T cells measured by flow cytometry. Compared with the aged group, more naive CD4+ T cells, fewer expanded clones and increased TCR diversity were shown by the long-lived group, suggesting age selection. Estimates of total diversity based on one million sequenced T cells were regarded as lower bounds and as underestimates. As age increased, observed TCR beta diversity per million T cells dropped in a roughly linear way, and a significant reduction was already evident by age around 41. Conclusive comparison of naive and antigen-experienced compartments was prevented by the profiling of bulk unsorted PBMCs.

The library came from 5' RACE. The data were produced on an Illumina HiSeq 2500. A second about 7 to 11 cycle PCR used a sample-barcoded 5' primer and a J-beta primer mix. Each TCR beta cDNA molecule received a unique molecular identifier from a template-switch 5' adaptor carrying 12 random nucleotides. Each sample yielded at least 2.5 million CDR3-containing paired-end reads. First-strand cDNA synthesis was performed from all RNA using the Mint cDNA synthesis kit, with priming by a TRBC-specific oligonucleotide. Following uracil-DNA glycosylase treatment, a first 18-cycle PCR with universal primers M1SS and BC2_uni_R was performed on all cDNA. As for how the authors treated the data: Each sample was normalized by randomly selecting 1 million high-quality reads, each carrying a distinct molecular identifier. Instead of being binned into consensus sequences, reads that shared molecular identifiers were thrown out. MiTCR, set to a Q25 quality threshold and the strictest error-elimination algorithm, was used for CDR3 identification, clonotype clustering and error correction. A nonparametric unseen species model using Euler transformation provided a lower-bound estimate of total TCR beta diversity. The raw public reads went through TCRdb reprocessing: fastp at Q25, MiXCR clone calling, in-frame beta chains kept. Rows with one shared CDR3 protein collapse into an entry with the most common genes and DNA. TCRdb's processing, not the study's, gives the V and J calls here. This sample lists about 830,000 distinct CDR3 sequences; around 68% were detected once. Around 30% of the sample is taken by the ten largest.

Systemically healthy Caucasian individuals from Russia, about 38 in total and aged roughly 6 to 100 years, were included as donors. Each donor gave around 9.8 milliliters of peripheral blood, collected into EDTA-treated Vacutainer tubes. Ficoll-Paque density-gradient centrifugation was used to isolate PBMCs, with at least 6 million obtained per sample. Trizol reagent was used to extract total RNA from the PBMCs, yielding at least 5.5 micrograms per sample. The percentages of naive CD45RAhigh/CD27high T cells were determined by flow cytometry on a PBMC aliquot from every donor. The CDR3 sequence holds 15 residues, the cysteine and phenylalanine included. The CDR3 DNA has 45 bases and is translated from base 1. Ends trimmed: V by 5 bases, J by 3 bases; bases unmatched to a gene: 7. Taken from the germline V gene (reference sequence), the CDR1 and CDR2 loops are SGHAT and FQDESV.

This TCR came from a man aged 25 to 40 in good health. This receptor chain uses TRBV11-1 and TRBJ2-4, with TRBD1 matching 7 junction bases. The specimen sequenced was blood. The sequenced DNA: TGTGCCAGCAGCCCAGACAGGGTCGTCAAAAACATTCAGTACTTC. It codes for CASSPDRVVKNIQYF.